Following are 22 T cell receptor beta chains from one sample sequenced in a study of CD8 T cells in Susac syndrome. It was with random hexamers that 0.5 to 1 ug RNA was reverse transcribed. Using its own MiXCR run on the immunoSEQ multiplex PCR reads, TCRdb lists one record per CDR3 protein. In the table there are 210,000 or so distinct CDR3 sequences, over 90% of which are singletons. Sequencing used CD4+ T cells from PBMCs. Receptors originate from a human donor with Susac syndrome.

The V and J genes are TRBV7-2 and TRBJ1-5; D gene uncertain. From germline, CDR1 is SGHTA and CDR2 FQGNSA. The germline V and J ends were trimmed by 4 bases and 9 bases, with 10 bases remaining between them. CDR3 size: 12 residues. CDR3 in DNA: TGTGCCAGCAGCTCCCTGGATTGGCCCCAGCATTTT. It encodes CASSSLDWPQHF.

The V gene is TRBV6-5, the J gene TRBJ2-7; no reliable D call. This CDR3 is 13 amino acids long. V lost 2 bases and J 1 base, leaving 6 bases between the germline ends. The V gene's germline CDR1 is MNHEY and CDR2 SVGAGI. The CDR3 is CASSYDPSYEQYF. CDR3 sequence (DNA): TGTGCCAGCAGTTACGATCCTTCCTACGAGCAGTACTTC.

CDR3 coding DNA: TGCAGTGTTAGGAAGAGGTCCCGCTACGAGCAGTACTTC. It specifies CSVRKRSRYEQYF. This chain uses TRBV20-1 with TRBJ2-7; D is ambiguous. Trimming removed 7 bases at V and 3 bases at J, with 16 bases between. The CDR3 has 13 residues. Germline lookup yields CDR1 DFQATT and CDR2 SNEGSKA (reference sequence).

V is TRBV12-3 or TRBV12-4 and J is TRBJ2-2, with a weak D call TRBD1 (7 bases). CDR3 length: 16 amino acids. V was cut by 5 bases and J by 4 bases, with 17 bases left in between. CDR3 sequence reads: CASSRGTEGVTGELFF. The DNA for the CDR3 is TGTGCCAGCAGTCGCGGGACAGAGGGGGTCACCGGGGAGCTGTTTTTT.

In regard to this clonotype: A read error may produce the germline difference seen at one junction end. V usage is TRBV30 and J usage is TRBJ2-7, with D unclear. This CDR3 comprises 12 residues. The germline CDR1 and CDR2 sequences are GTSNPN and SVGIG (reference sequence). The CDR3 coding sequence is TGTGCCTGGAGCCCTGGGTTCTACGGGCAGTACTTC. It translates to CAWSPGFYGQYF.

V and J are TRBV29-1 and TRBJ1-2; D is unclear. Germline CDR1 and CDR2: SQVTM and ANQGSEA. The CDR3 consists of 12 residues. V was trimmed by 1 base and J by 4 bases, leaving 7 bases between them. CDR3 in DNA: TGCAGCGTTGAAGTCGGTACCTATGGCTACACCTTC. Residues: CSVEVGTYGYTF.

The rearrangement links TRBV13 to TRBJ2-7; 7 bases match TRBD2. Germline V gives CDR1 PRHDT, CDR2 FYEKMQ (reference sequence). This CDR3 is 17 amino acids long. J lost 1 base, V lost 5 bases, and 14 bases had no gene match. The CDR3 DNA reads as TGTGCCAGCAGCCCCCACCCCACTAGCGTGGGATCCTACGAGCAGTACTTC. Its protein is CASSPHPTSVGSYEQYF.

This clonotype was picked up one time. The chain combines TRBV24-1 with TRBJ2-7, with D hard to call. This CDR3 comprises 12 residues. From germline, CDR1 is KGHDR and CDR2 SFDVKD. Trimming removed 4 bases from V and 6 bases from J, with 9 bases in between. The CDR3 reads CATSDRRGEQYF. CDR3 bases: TGTGCCACCAGTGACCGCCGAGGCGAGCAGTACTTC.

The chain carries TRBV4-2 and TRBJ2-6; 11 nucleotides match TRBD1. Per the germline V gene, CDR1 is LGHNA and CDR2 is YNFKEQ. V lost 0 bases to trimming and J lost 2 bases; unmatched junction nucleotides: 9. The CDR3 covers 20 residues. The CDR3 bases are TGTGCCAGCAGCCAAGACAGGACAGGGGGCGTTCGCCCTGGGGCCAACGTCCTGACTTTC. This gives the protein CASSQDRTGGVRPGANVLTF.

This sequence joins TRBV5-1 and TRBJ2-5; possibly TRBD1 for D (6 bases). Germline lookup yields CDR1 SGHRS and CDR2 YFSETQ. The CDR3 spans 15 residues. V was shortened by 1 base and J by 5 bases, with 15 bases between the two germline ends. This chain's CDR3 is CASSLMGHRTETQYF. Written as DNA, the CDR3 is TGCGCCAGCAGCTTGATGGGACACCGAACGGAGACCCAGTACTTC.

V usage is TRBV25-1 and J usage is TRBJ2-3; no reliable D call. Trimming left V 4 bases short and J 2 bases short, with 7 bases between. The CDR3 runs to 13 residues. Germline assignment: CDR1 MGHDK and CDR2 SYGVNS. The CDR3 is CASSVSPTDTQYF. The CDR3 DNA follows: TGTGCCAGCAGTGTTTCCCCCACAGATACGCAGTATTTT.

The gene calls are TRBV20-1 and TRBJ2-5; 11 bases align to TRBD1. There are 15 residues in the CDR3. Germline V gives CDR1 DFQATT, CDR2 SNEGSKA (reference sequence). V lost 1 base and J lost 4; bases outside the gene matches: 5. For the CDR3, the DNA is TGCAGTGCTAGAGCCCGGGACAGGGGGGGAGAGACCCAGTACTTC. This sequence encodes CSARARDRGGETQYF.

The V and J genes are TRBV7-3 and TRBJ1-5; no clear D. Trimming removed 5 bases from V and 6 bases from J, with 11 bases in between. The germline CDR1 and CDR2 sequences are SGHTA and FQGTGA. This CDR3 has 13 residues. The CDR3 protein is CASSPDGPQPQHF. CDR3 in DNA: TGTGCCAGCAGCCCTGACGGTCCTCAGCCCCAGCATTTT.

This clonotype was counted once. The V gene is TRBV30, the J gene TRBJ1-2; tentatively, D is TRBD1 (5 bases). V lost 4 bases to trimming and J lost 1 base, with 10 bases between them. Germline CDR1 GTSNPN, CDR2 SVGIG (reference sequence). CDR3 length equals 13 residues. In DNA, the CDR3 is TGTGCCTGGACCGAGGGGCTTAACTATGGCTACACCTTC. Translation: CAWTEGLNYGYTF.

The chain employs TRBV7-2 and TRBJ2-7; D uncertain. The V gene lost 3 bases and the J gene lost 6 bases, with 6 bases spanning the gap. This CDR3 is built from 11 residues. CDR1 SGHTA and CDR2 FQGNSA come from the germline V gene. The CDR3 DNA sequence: TGTGCCAGCAGCTTCCGGGCCGAGCAGTACTTC. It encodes CASSFRAEQYF.

The CDR3 DNA reads as TGTGCCAGCAGCTTGATTACAGCACCTGAGACCCAGTACTTC. Protein sequence: CASSLITAPETQYF. The J gene is TRBJ2-5, the V gene TRBV5-6; D call uncertain. The ends were cut back, 1 base at V and 5 bases at J, with 12 bases in the middle. Germline CDR1 SGHDT, CDR2 YYEEEE. There are 14 residues in the CDR3.

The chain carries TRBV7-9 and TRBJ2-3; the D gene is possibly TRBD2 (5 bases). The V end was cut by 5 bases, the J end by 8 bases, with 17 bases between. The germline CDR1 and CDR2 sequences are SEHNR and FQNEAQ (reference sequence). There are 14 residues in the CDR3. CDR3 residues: CASSPIGGLVTQYF. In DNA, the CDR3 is TGTGCCAGCAGCCCAATCGGCGGGCTAGTTACGCAGTATTTT.

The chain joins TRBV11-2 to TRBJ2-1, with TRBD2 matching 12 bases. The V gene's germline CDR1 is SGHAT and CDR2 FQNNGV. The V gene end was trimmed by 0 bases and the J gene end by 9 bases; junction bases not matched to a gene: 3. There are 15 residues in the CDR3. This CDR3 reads CASSLEALAGGEQFF. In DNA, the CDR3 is TGTGCCAGCAGCTTAGAAGCACTAGCGGGGGGTGAGCAGTTCTTC.

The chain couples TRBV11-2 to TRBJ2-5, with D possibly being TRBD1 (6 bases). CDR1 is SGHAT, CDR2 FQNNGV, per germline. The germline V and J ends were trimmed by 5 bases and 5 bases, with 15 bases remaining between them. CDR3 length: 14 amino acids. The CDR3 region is CASSDGTRFETQYF. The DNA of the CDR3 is TGTGCCAGCAGCGACGGGACACGTTTCGAGACCCAGTACTTC.

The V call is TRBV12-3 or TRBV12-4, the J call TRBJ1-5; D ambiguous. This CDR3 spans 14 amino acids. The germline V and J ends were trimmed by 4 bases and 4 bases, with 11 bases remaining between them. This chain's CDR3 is CASSSASTNQPQHF. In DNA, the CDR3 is TGTGCCAGCAGTTCAGCGAGCACGAATCAGCCCCAGCATTTT.

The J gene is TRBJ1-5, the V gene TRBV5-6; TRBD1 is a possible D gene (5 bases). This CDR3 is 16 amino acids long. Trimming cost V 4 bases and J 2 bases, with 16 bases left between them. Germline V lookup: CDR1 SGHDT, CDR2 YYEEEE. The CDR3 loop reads CASSPWDGGGNQPQHF. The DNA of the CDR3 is TGTGCCAGCAGCCCTTGGGACGGGGGAGGCAATCAGCCCCAGCATTTT.

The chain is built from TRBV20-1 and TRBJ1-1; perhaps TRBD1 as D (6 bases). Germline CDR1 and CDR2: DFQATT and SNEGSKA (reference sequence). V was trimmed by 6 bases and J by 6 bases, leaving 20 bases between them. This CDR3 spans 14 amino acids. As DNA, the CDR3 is TGCAGTGCGCGAGAGGGGGGGCGGATGGCTGAAGCTTTCTTT. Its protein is CSAREGGRMAEAFF.